Listed below are T cell receptor beta chains from one sample, sequenced in a study of CXCR3-negative and CXCR3-positive naive CD8 T cells. Reanalyzing the 5' RACE reads, TCRdb keeps one entry per CDR3 protein, without DNA. The sample's table shows over 100,000 distinct CDR3 sequences. Sequencing was done on a sample of naive CXCR3- CD8+ T cells from blood. Receptors originate from a human donor in good health. Some clones in this sample may be carry-over from other donors' samples. The CDR3 runs from the conserved cysteine through the conserved F or W. Fields, in order: J gene, V gene, CDR3 protein.

TRBJ2-1 | TRBV5-1 | CASSLVSSGSFAYNEQFF
TRBJ2-1 | TRBV29-1 | CSVGGTHTSYNEQFF
TRBJ1-1 | TRBV4-3 | CASSQGRRNTEAFF
TRBJ2-2 | TRBV5-6 | CASSLRGPGVVNGELFF
TRBJ2-1 | TRBV15 | CATSGDTYNEQFF
TRBJ2-7 | TRBV12-3/TRBV12-4 | CASRFGGGYEQYF
TRBJ1-5 | TRBV3-1 | CASSQGTHNQPQHF
TRBJ1-2 | TRBV29-1 | CSVGLRDSYYGYTF
TRBJ1-2 | TRBV9 | CASSSPGGEGYTF
TRBJ2-7 | TRBV6-4 | CASSDPTGCSYEQYF
TRBJ2-1 | TRBV12-3/TRBV12-4 | CASRSDRGLGEQFF
TRBJ1-5 | TRBV28 | CASSSGLGLQPQHF
TRBJ2-5 | TRBV10-2 | CASSESAAAGGSGTQYF
TRBJ2-7 | TRBV7-6 | CASSKGQGVYEQYF
TRBJ2-3 | TRBV7-8 | CASSLGTSGITDTQYF
TRBJ1-4 | TRBV20-1 | CSARDLETNEKLFF
TRBJ2-7 | TRBV27 | CASSYRGGSSYEQYF
TRBJ2-7 | TRBV12-3/TRBV12-4 | CASSFSGGQGKWMTYEQYF
TRBJ2-5 | TRBV7-9 | CASSLEVARETQYF
TRBJ1-1 | TRBV25-1 | CASSVGQANTEAFF
TRBJ1-5 | TRBV28 | CASSGGQEVHQPQHF
TRBJ2-1 | TRBV18 | CASSLSGLADEQFF
TRBJ2-1 | TRBV27 | CASSLFLANNEQFF
TRBJ1-5 | TRBV7-9 | CASSSGPQPQHF
TRBJ2-7 | TRBV29-1 | CSVAQGIYEQYF
TRBJ2-4 | TRBV7-6 | CASSLGPGQGKNIQYF
TRBJ2-7 | TRBV28 | CASSLLNRAHEQYF
TRBJ1-1 | TRBV12-3/TRBV12-4 | CASSLTGSTEAFF
TRBJ1-2 | TRBV4-3 | CASSQNRLVYGYTF
TRBJ1-6 | TRBV28 | CASSLPGEGNSPLHF
TRBJ1-1 | TRBV12-3/TRBV12-4 | CASSLSSEGTSRGAEAFF
TRBJ1-2 | TRBV7-6 | CASSLVDDSPPHYGYTF
TRBJ2-7 | TRBV20-1 | CSARDQDSVSYEQYF
TRBJ2-7 | TRBV12-3/TRBV12-4 | CASSLGRPCEQYF
TRBJ2-3 | TRBV7-3 | CASSLSTGSSYTQYF
TRBJ2-1 | TRBV7-7 | CASSRRGGLDEQFF
TRBJ2-5 | TRBV29-1 | CSAQLAEDPQETQYF
TRBJ2-7 | TRBV5-4 | CASSFSGLAGVPSYEQYF
TRBJ1-2 | TRBV20-1 | CSARASDLLGGYTF
TRBJ2-5 | TRBV12-3/TRBV12-4 | CASSIGPAETQYF
TRBJ2-1 | TRBV24-1 | CATSDFREIDGSNEQFF